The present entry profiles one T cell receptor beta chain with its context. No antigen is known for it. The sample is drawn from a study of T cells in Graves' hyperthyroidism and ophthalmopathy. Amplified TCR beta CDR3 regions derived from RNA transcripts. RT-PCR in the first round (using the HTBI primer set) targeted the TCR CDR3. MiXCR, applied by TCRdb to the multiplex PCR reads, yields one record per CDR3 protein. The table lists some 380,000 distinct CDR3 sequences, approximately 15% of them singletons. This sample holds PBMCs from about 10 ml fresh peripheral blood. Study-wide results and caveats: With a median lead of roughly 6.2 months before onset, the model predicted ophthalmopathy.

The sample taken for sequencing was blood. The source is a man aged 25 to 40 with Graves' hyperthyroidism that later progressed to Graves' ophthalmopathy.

CDR3 sequence (DNA): TGTGCCAGCAGCCTCGAGGCTAACCCCACTGAAGCTTTCTTT. This codes for CASSLEANPTEAFF. The V call is TRBV6-1, the J call TRBJ1-1, with D hard to call. Germline V lookup: CDR1 MNHNS, CDR2 SASEGT. Deletions cut 6 bases from V and 4 bases from J, with 15 bases between. This CDR3 spans 14 amino acids.